One sample yielded the 8 T cell receptor beta chains listed below, sequenced in a study of Graves' ophthalmopathy and Graves' hyperthyroidism. RNA transcripts provided the template for amplifying TCR beta CDR3 regions. RT-PCR was first run with HTBI primers, then multiplex PCR in a second round. Each CDR3 protein is one row after TCRdb ran MiXCR on the multiplex PCR reads. The sample yields around 1,200,000 distinct CDR3 sequences, about two fifths seen once. Sequenced sample: peripheral blood or thyroid tissue (not recorded which). The source of these receptors is an adult man with Graves' hyperthyroidism.

The sample holds many counts of this clonotype. The rearrangement joins TRBV5-1 to TRBJ2-6; D possibly corresponds to TRBD1 (6 bases). Trimming took 4 bases from V and 4 from J, leaving 15 bases between them. CDR1 and CDR2 (germline): SGHRS, YFSETQ. The CDR3 runs to 16 residues. CDR3 sequence (DNA): TGCGCCAGCAGCCCGACGGACAGTGCAGGGGCCAACGTCCTGACTTTC. It translates to CASSPTDSAGANVLTF.

The CDR3 region has the DNA TGTGCCAGCAGCTTAGGTGGACTAGCGGACTCCTACGAGCAGTACTTC. Translation: CASSLGGLADSYEQYF. This chain connects TRBV7-9 to TRBJ2-7; 10 bases agree with TRBD2. The V gene's germline CDR1 is SEHNR and CDR2 FQNEAQ (reference sequence). The CDR3 is made up of 16 amino acids. J was trimmed by 0 bases and V by 1 base; bases with no gene match: 3.

This clonotype appeared many times. The chain is built from TRBV7-2 and TRBJ2-5; D unclear. The ends were cut back, 8 bases at V and 8 bases at J, with 15 bases in the middle. Germline CDR1 is SGHTA and CDR2 is FQGNSA. This CDR3 spans 12 amino acids. CDR3 DNA: TGTGCCAGCGGCGAGAGCCCCCCAACCCAGTACTTC. Amino acid sequence: CASGESPPTQYF.

The rearrangement uses TRBV5-6 and TRBJ2-7; tentative D call: TRBD2 (5 bases). This CDR3 has 12 residues. Germline assignment: CDR1 SGHDT and CDR2 YYEEEE. Trimming removed 7 bases at V and 7 bases at J, with 15 bases between. CDR3 DNA: TGTGCCAGCTCCGAGGGCTCCAGAGAGCAGTACTTC. Translated: CASSEGSREQYF.

V and J are TRBV7-2 and TRBJ1-2, with D tentatively TRBD1 (5 bases). V was shortened by 0 bases and J by 4 bases, with 18 bases between the two germline ends. The CDR3 loop spans 17 amino acids. Germline CDR1 reads SGHTA; CDR2 reads FQGNSA. This chain's CDR3 is CASSLAHPVGDGYGYTF. CDR3 coding DNA: TGTGCCAGCAGCTTAGCCCACCCTGTGGGGGATGGCTATGGCTACACCTTC.

This clonotype came up many times. V usage is TRBV29-1 and J usage is TRBJ2-7; 9 bases align to TRBD1. This CDR3 has 13 residues. From germline, CDR1 is SQVTM and CDR2 ANQGSEA. The V and J ends lost 3 bases and 6 bases, in that order; junction bases with no gene match: 6. CDR3 nucleotide sequence: TGCAGCGTTGATGGGACAGGGTTCGGCGAGCAGTACTTC. As protein: CSVDGTGFGEQYF.

The chain links TRBV7-9 to TRBJ1-4, with 7 positions matching TRBD1. Germline assignment: CDR1 SEHNR and CDR2 FQNEAQ (reference sequence). V lost 5 bases to trimming and J lost 1 base; unmatched junction nucleotides: 13. There are 18 residues in the CDR3. This CDR3 is CASSTWRGRTGTNEKLFF. The CDR3 nucleotides read TGTGCCAGCAGCACATGGAGGGGGCGTACAGGAACTAATGAAAAACTGTTTTTT.

For this clonotype: A much larger clone lies one base from this, so it may be a read error. The V gene is TRBV2, the J gene TRBJ1-2; D not certain. The CDR3 covers 14 residues. Looked up from germline, CDR1 is SNHLY and CDR2 is FYNNEI. CDR3 DNA sequence: TGTGCCAGCAGTTCTTGGACGGCTAACTGTGGCTACACCTTC. This gives the protein CASSSWTANCGYTF.